This T cell receptor beta chain was recovered during a study of blood T cell repertoires in COVID-19. The CDR3 sequence is 11 residues long. Germline CDR1 is MGHDK and CDR2 is SYGVNS. V was clipped by 8 bases and J by 10 bases; unmatched bases: 6. Here immunoSEQ multiplex PCR was the method, and the copy in TCRdb shows in-frame clones only, minus some. The sample carries over 350,000 clones, 90% to 95% recorded once. The sequence was collected from a woman between 40 and 55 years old who had been exposed to COVID-19. The chain joins TRBV25-1 to TRBJ1-2; 8 bases map to TRBD1. Sequencing was done on a sample of PBMCs or T cells enriched from blood (not recorded which). CDR3 sequence: CASGTTGAYTF. The CDR3, as DNA: TGTGCCAGCGGCACGACAGGGGCCTACACCTTC.